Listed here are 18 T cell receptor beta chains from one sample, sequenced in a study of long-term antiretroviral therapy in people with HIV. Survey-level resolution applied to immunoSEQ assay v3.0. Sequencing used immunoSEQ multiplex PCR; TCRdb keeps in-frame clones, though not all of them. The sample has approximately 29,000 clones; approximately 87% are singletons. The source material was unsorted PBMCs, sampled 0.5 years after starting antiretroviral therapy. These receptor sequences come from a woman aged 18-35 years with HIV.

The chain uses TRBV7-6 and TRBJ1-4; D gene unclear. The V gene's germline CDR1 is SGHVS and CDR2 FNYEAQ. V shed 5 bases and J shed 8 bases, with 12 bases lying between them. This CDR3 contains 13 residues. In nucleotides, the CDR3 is TGTGCCAGCAGCCCGACGGGATGGGAAAAACTGTTTTTT. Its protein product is CASSPTGWEKLFF.

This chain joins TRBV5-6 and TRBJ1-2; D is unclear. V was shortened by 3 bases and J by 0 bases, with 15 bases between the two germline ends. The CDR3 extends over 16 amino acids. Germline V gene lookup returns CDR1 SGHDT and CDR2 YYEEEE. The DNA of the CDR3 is TGTGCCAGCAGCTCCACCGTGACGGACCCTAACTATGGCTACACCTTC. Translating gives CASSSTVTDPNYGYTF.

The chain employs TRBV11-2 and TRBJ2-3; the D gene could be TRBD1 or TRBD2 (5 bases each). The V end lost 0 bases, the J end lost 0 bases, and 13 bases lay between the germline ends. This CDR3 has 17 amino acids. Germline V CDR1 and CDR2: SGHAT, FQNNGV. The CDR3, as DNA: TGTGCCAGCAGCTTAGAGGTCTACAGGACTAGCACAGATACGCAGTATTTT. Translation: CASSLEVYRTSTDTQYF.

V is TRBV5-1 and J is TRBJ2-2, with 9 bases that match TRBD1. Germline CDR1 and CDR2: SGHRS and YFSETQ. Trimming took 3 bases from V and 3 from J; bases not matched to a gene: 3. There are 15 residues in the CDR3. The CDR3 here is CASSWTGVDTGELFF. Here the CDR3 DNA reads TGCGCCAGCAGCTGGACAGGGGTTGACACCGGGGAGCTGTTTTTT.

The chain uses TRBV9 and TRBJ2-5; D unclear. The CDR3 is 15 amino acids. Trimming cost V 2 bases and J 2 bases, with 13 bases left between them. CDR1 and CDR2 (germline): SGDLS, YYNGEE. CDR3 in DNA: TGTGCCAGCAGCGTCTATGAAAGTCCACAAGAGACCCAGTACTTC. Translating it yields CASSVYESPQETQYF.

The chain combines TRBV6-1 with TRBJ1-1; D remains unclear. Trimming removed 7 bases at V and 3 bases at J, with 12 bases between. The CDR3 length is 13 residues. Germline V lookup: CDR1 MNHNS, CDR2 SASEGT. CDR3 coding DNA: TGTGCCAGCAACTCTTACCGGGACACTGAAGCTTTCTTT. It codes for CASNSYRDTEAFF.

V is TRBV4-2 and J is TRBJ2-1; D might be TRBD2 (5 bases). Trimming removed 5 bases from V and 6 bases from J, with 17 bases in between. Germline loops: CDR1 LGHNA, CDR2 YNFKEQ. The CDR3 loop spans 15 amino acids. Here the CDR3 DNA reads TGTGCCAGCAGCGTCCGTGGAGGATCGGTCAATGAGCAGTTCTTC. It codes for CASSVRGGSVNEQFF.

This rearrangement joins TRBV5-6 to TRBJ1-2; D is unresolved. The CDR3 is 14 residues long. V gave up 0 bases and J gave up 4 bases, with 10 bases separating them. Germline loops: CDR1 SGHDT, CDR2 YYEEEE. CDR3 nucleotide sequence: TGTGCCAGCAGCTTGGCTGGGGAGGGCTATGGCTACACCTTC. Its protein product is CASSLAGEGYGYTF.

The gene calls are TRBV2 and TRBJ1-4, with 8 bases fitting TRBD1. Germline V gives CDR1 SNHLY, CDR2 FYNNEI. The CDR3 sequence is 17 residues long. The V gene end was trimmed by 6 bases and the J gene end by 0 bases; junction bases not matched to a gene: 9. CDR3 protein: CASSLDRVGATNEKLFF. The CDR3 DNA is TGTGCCAGCAGCTTGGACAGGGTGGGAGCAACTAATGAAAAACTGTTTTTT.

The CDR3 nucleotides read TGCGCCAGCAGCCTGTTGACAGGGCCTACCTACGAGCAGTACTTC. Translated, it gives CASSLLTGPTYEQYF. The V and J genes are TRBV5-1 and TRBJ2-7; 7 positions agree with TRBD1. V lost 4 bases to trimming and J lost 2 bases; unmatched junction nucleotides: 9. This CDR3 contains 15 residues. From germline, CDR1 is SGHRS and CDR2 YFSETQ.

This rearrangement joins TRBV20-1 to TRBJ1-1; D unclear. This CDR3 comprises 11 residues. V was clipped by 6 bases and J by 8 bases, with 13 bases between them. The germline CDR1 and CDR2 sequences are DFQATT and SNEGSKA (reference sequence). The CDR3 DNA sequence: TGCAGTGCAAAAGAGGCCCGAGAAGCTTTCTTT. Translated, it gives CSAKEAREAFF.

The CDR3 is CASSQGGSSYEQYF. CDR3 sequence (DNA): TGCGCCAGCAGCCAAGGAGGCAGCTCCTACGAGCAGTACTTC. The chain carries TRBV4-1 and TRBJ2-7; D is ambiguous. Trimming stripped 1 base from V and 0 bases from J, with 7 bases between. In germline, CDR1 is MGHRA, CDR2 YSYEKL. The CDR3 sequence is 14 residues long.

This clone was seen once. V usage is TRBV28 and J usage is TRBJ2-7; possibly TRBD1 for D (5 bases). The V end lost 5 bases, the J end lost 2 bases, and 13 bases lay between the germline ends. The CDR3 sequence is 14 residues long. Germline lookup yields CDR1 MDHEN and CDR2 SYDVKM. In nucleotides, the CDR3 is TGTGCCAGCAGTAAGACAGAGGCGCCCTACGAGCAGTACTTC. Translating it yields CASSKTEAPYEQYF.

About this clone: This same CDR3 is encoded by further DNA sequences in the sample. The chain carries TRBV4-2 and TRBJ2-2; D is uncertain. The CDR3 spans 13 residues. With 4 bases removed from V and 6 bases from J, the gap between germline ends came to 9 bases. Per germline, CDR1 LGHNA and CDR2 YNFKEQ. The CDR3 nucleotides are TGTGCCAGCAGCCCTAATAGGGCCGGGGAGCTGTTTTTT. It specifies CASSPNRAGELFF.

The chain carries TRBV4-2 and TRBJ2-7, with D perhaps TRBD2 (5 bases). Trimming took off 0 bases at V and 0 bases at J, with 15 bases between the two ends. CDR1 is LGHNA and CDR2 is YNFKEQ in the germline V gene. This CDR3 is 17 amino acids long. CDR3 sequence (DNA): TGTGCCAGCAGCCAAGATTCGCGGCTTGGGAGCTCCTACGAGCAGTACTTC. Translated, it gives CASSQDSRLGSSYEQYF.

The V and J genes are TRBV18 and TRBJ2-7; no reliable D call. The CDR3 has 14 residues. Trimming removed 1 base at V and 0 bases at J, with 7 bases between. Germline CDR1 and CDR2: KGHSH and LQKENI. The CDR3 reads CASSPLYNSYEQYF. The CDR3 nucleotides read TGTGCCAGCTCACCACTTTATAACTCCTACGAGCAGTACTTC.

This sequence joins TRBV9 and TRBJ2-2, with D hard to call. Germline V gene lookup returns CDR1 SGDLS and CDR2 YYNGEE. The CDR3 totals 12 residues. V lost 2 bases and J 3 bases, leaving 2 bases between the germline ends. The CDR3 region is CASSVYTGELFF. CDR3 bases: TGTGCCAGCAGCGTTTACACCGGGGAGCTGTTTTTT.

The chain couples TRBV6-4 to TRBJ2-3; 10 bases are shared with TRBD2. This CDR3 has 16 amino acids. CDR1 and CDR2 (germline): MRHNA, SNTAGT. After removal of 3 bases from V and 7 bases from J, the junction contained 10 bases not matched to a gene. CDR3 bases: TGTGCCAGCAGTGAGGGGGCGCTAGCGGGAGCAAATACGCAGTATTTT. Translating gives CASSEGALAGANTQYF.